These T cell receptor beta chains were read from a single sample in a study of OX40 agonist ivuxolimab in advanced cancers. Data came from immunoSEQ multiplex PCR; TCRdb stores just in-frame clones and leaves some out. This sample has some 77,000 clones, with 85% to 95% found just once. Sequencing used CD4+ or CD8+ T cells sorted from blood, obtained in a trial of the OX40 agonist ivuxolimab. These receptors were collected from an adult with an advanced solid tumor such as melanoma, head and neck, liver or kidney cancer. CDR3s include the opening cysteine and the closing phenylalanine or tryptophan. The D gene is left open where the match is weak. Clone size is shown for a subset of rows, as once, few, many or a class of expanded clone.

>.|TRBV9|TRBJ2-5|TRBD1
CASRRGRLTQETQYF
TGTGCCAGCAGGAGGGGGCGCCTAACACAAGAGACCCAGTACTTC
>.|TRBV6-6|TRBJ2-7|.
CASNTRWSEQYF
TGTGCCAGCAACACCCGGTGGAGCGAGCAGTACTTC
>.|TRBV30|TRBJ1-4|TRBD1
CAWSAHAGQGRVLFF
TGTGCCTGGAGTGCCCACGCAGGACAGGGTCGAGTTCTGTTTTTT
>.|TRBV28|TRBJ1-3|.
CASSLGGLGNTIYF
TGTGCCAGCAGTTTAGGGGGGCTTGGAAACACCATATATTTT
>.|TRBV9|TRBJ1-3|.
CASSGIPGTLNTIYF
TGTGCCAGCAGCGGAATCCCCGGGACACTTAACACCATATATTTT
>.|TRBV28|TRBJ1-1|.
CASNGRITEAFF
TGTGCCAGCAATGGAAGAATCACTGAAGCTTTCTTT
>.|TRBV11-1|TRBJ2-3|.
CASSRHGTDTQYF
TGTGCCAGCAGCCGACACGGCACAGATACGCAGTATTTT
>few|TRBV27|TRBJ2-1|.
CASSFLEGEQFF
TGTGCCAGCAGTTTCTTAGAGGGTGAGCAGTTCTTC
>.|TRBV7-9|TRBJ2-3|TRBD2
CASSFLSGAHTDTQYF
TGTGCCAGCAGCTTCCTTAGCGGGGCGCACACAGATACGCAGTATTTT
>.|TRBV7-2|TRBJ2-3|.
CASSRRTDTQYF
TGTGCCAGCAGCAGACGGACAGATACGCAGTATTTT
>.|TRBV5-4|TRBJ1-1|.
CARSAWGASEAFF
TGTGCCAGGTCCGCTTGGGGGGCCTCTGAAGCTTTCTTT
>.|TRBV11-3|TRBJ2-1|.
CASSFSGPPEEQFF
TGTGCCAGCAGCTTCTCGGGACCCCCGGAGGAGCAGTTCTTC
>.|TRBV18|TRBJ1-5|.
CASSPLKDTGPQHF
TGTGCCAGCTCACCACTAAAGGATACGGGACCCCAGCATTTT
>.|TRBV7-3|TRBJ2-5|TRBD2
CASSTTGLEGETQYF
TGTGCCAGCAGCACCACGGGACTAGAGGGAGAGACCCAGTACTTC
>.|TRBV6-5|TRBJ2-1|.
CASSKTRWNEQFF
TGTGCCAGCAGTAAGACTAGGTGGAATGAGCAGTTCTTC
>.|TRBV7-9|TRBJ2-2|.
CASSLAKGTSGELFF
TGTGCCAGCAGCTTAGCCAAAGGGACAAGCGGGGAGCTGTTTTTT
>.|TRBV6-5|TRBJ2-7|TRBD2
CASIRGTSGDYEQYF
TGTGCCAGCATTAGGGGGACTAGCGGAGACTACGAGCAGTACTTC
>once|TRBV11-2|TRBJ2-1|TRBD2
CASSRGTGTSGPHNEQFF
TGTGCCAGCAGTCGAGGGACCGGTACTAGCGGGCCTCACAATGAGCAGTTCTTC
>.|TRBV11-3|TRBJ1-1|TRBD1
CASSSGQGEMNTEAFF
TGTGCCAGCAGCTCGGGACAGGGGGAAATGAACACTGAAGCTTTCTTT
>.|TRBV5-4|TRBJ2-3|TRBD2
CASKGLAGATDTQYF
TGTGCCAGCAAGGGACTAGCGGGAGCCACAGATACGCAGTATTTT
>.|TRBV18|TRBJ2-2|.
CASSPDSRNTGELFF
TGTGCCAGCTCACCGGACAGTAGGAACACCGGGGAGCTGTTTTTT
>.|TRBV29-1|TRBJ2-7|.
CSVRTVGLSYEQYF
TGCAGCGTTCGGACAGTTGGGCTCTCCTACGAGCAGTACTTC